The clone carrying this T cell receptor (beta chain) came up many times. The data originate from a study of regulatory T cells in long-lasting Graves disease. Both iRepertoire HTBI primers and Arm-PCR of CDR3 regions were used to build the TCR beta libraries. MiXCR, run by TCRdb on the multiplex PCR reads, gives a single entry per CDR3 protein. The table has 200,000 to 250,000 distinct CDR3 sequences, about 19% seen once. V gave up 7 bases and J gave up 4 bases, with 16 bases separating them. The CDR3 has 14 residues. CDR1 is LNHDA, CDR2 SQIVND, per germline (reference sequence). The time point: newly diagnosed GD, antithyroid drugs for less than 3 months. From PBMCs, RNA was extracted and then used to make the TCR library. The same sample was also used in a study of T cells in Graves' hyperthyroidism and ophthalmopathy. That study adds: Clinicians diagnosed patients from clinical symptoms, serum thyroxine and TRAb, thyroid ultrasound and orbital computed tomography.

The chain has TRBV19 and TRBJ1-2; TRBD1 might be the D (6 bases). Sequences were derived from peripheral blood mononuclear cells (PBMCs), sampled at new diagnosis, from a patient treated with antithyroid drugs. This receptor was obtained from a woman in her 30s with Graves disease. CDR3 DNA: TGTGCCAGTAACCCGGCGGGGGGCGTCTATGGCTACACCTTC. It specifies CASNPAGGVYGYTF.